The rows below give T cell receptor beta chains drawn from one sample of a study of blood T cells in healthy people across ages. TCRdb re-called the 5' RACE reads through MiXCR, storing one row per CDR3 protein. The sample has hundreds of thousands of distinct CDR3 sequences, 20% to 30% seen once. The same specimen was also included in a second study, on T cells of mothers and their children.

Sample: blood. These receptors were obtained from a boy aged 5-17 years in good health. The CDR3 runs from the conserved cysteine through the conserved F or W. A D gene is named only where the DNA matches it firmly. The size field is filled for only some rows; it gives once, few, many or a size class.

cdr3_aa: CASSMALFGGFSSTDTQYF
cdr3_nt: TGTGCCAGTAGTATGGCCCTATTTGGGGGCTTTTCCAGCACAGATACGCAGTATTTT
v_call: TRBV19
d_call: NA
cdr3_length: 19
clone_size: few
j_call: TRBJ2-3

cdr3_aa: CASSSLPNTEAFF
cdr3_nt: TGTGCCAGCAGTTCCCTCCCGAACACTGAAGCTTTCTTT
v_call: TRBV6-6
d_call: NA
cdr3_length: 13
clone_size: few
j_call: TRBJ1-1

cdr3_aa: CASSQELGRAYEQYF
cdr3_nt: TGCGCCAGCAGCCAAGAATTAGGGCGCGCCTACGAGCAGTACTTC
v_call: TRBV4-1
d_call: NA
cdr3_length: 15
clone_size: NA
j_call: TRBJ2-7

cdr3_aa: CASSTNRASTEAFF
cdr3_nt: TGCGCCAGCAGCACCAACAGGGCGTCCACTGAAGCTTTCTTT
v_call: TRBV5-1
d_call: NA
cdr3_length: 14
clone_size: NA
j_call: TRBJ1-1

cdr3_aa: CSVARGTNEKLFF
cdr3_nt: TGCAGCGTTGCAAGGGGGACTAATGAAAAACTGTTTTTT
v_call: TRBV29-1
d_call: NA
cdr3_length: 13
clone_size: few
j_call: TRBJ1-4

cdr3_aa: CASSAGLQDNEQFF
cdr3_nt: TGCGCCAGCAGCGCGGGACTCCAGGACAATGAGCAGTTCTTC
v_call: TRBV10-2
d_call: NA
cdr3_length: 14
clone_size: NA
j_call: TRBJ2-1

cdr3_aa: CASSLAGFPDTQYF
cdr3_nt: TGTGCCAGCAGCTTAGCGGGCTTCCCAGATACGCAGTATTTT
v_call: TRBV7-9
d_call: NA
cdr3_length: 14
clone_size: few
j_call: TRBJ2-3

cdr3_aa: CASVWGRARGNEQYF
cdr3_nt: TGTGCCAGCGTGTGGGGGAGGGCCCGAGGCAACGAGCAGTACTTC
v_call: TRBV28
d_call: TRBD2
cdr3_length: 15
clone_size: NA
j_call: TRBJ2-7

cdr3_aa: CSARPGTDQETQYF
cdr3_nt: TGCAGTGCCCGCCCTGGGACGGATCAAGAGACCCAGTACTTC
v_call: TRBV20-1
d_call: NA
cdr3_length: 14
clone_size: NA
j_call: TRBJ2-5

cdr3_aa: CSARDRDHPSYEQYF
cdr3_nt: TGCAGTGCTAGAGACAGGGACCATCCATCCTACGAGCAGTACTTC
v_call: TRBV20-1
d_call: NA
cdr3_length: 15
clone_size: few
j_call: TRBJ2-7

cdr3_aa: CATPSGNTIYF
cdr3_nt: TGTGCCACCCCCTCTGGAAACACCATATATTTT
v_call: TRBV7-9
d_call: NA
cdr3_length: 11
clone_size: NA
j_call: TRBJ1-3

cdr3_aa: CSARTGGAETQYF
cdr3_nt: TGCAGTGCTAGAACAGGGGGGGCAGAGACCCAGTACTTC
v_call: TRBV20-1
d_call: NA
cdr3_length: 13
clone_size: NA
j_call: TRBJ2-5

cdr3_aa: CSAYDRERSYEQYF
cdr3_nt: TGCAGTGCCTACGACAGGGAGAGGTCCTACGAGCAGTACTTC
v_call: TRBV20-1
d_call: TRBD1
cdr3_length: 14
clone_size: NA
j_call: TRBJ2-7

cdr3_aa: CATGTSGVYEQYF
cdr3_nt: TGTGCCACGGGGACTAGCGGGGTCTACGAGCAGTACTTC
v_call: TRBV5-6
d_call: TRBD2
cdr3_length: 13
clone_size: NA
j_call: TRBJ2-7

cdr3_aa: CASSYSTPRTAPHEQYF
cdr3_nt: TGTGCCAGCAGTTACTCGACCCCCAGGACAGCACCCCACGAGCAGTACTTC
v_call: TRBV6-5
d_call: NA
cdr3_length: 17
clone_size: few
j_call: TRBJ2-7

cdr3_aa: CASSPTGGEGTEAFF
cdr3_nt: TGTGCCAGCAGCCCGACAGGGGGCGAGGGCACTGAAGCTTTCTTT
v_call: TRBV9
d_call: TRBD1
cdr3_length: 15
clone_size: few
j_call: TRBJ1-1

cdr3_aa: CASAIAGAPQETQYF
cdr3_nt: TGTGCCAGTGCCATAGCGGGGGCCCCACAAGAGACCCAGTACTTC
v_call: TRBV9
d_call: TRBD2
cdr3_length: 15
clone_size: NA
j_call: TRBJ2-5